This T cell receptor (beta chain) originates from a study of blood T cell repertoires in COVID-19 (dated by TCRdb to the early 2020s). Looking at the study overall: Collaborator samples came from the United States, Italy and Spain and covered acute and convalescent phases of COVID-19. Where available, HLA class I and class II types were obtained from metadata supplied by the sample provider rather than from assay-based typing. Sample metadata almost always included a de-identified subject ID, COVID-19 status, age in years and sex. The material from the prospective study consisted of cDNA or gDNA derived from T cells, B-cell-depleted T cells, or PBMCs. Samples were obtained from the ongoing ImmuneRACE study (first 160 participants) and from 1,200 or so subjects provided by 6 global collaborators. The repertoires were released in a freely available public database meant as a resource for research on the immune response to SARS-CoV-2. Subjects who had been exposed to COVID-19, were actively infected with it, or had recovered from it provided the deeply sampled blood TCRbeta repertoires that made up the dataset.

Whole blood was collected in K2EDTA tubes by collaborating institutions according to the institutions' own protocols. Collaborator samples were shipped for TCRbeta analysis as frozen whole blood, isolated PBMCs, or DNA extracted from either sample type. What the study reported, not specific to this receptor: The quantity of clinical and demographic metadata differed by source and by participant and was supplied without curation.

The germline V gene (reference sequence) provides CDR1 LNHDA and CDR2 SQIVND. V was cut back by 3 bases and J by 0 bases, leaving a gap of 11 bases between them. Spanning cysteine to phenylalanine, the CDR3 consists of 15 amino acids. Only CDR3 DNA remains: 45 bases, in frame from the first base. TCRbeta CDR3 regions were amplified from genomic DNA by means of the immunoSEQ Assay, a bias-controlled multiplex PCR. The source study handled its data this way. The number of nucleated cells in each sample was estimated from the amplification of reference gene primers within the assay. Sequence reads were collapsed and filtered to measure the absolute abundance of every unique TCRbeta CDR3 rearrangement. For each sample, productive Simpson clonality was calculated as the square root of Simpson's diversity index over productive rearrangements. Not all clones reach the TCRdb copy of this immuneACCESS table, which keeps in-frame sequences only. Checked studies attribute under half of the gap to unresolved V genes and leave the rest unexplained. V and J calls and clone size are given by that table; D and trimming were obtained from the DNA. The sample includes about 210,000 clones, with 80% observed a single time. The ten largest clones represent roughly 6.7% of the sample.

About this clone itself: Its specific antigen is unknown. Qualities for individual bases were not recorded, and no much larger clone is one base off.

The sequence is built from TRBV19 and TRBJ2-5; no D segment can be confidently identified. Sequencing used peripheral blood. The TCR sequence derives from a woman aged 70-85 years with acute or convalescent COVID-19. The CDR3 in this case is CASSIGGSYQETQYF. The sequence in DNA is TGTGCCAGTAGTATTGGCGGCTCGTACCAAGAGACCCAGTACTTC.